The sequence of this T cell receptor (beta chain) was determined in a study of blood T cell repertoires in COVID-19. Study information: Samples taken during acute and convalescent COVID-19 were collected in the United States, Italy and Spain.

The V and J ends lost 8 bases and 7 bases respectively, with 15 bases between them. There are 13 residues in the CDR3. Germline assignment: CDR1 SGHRS and CDR2 YFSETQ. Clones were read by immunoSEQ multiplex PCR, and TCRdb kept only the in-frame ones, dropping some. The repertoire consists of roughly 260,000 clones, with about 87% occurring once and the leading ten covering approximately 3.8%. This clonotype originated in a man in his sixties who had recovered from COVID-19. Sequences were obtained from peripheral blood. The chain is built from TRBV5-1 and TRBJ1-4, with D perhaps TRBD1 (5 bases). As DNA, the CDR3 is TGCGCCAGTCGCAGGGATGAAGGTGAAAAACTGTTTTTT. Translating gives CASRRDEGEKLFF.